The present TCR beta chain was sequenced within a study of vaccination effects on CD4 cells after COVID-19. Whole-study context: Participants completed two doses of the BNT162b2 or mRNA-1273 vaccine.

Sequencing followed a ViraFEST assay step that expanded antigen-specific CD4+ T cells with viral peptide pools. The authors isolated CD4+ T cells after around 10 days of culture. This individual tested PCR-positive for SARS-CoV-2 infection between March and December 2020. Wells containing two million PBMC each were cultured with 9 to 10 IU/ml IL-2 and approximately 10 ug/ml peptides. Profiling relied on immunoSEQ multiplex PCR, and the TCRdb table lists in-frame clones only, not all of them. The table lists about 34,000 clones, 73% of them singletons. CDR1 and CDR2 from the germline V gene are LNHNV and YYDKDF (reference sequence). V was trimmed by 5 bases and J by 4 bases, leaving 6 bases between them. CDR3 length: 12 residues. About this clone: Its antigen is unknown.

This sequence was found in a human donor who had a prior SARS-CoV-2 infection. Source: CD4+ T cells from PBMCs cultured with a peptide pool, taken before COVID-19 vaccination. V and J are TRBV15 and TRBJ1-5; D uncertain. The CDR3 DNA follows: TGTGCCACCAGCGACGGGAATCAGCCCCAGCATTTT. As protein: CATSDGNQPQHF.